This TCR beta chain came from a study of blood T cell repertoires in COVID-19. This table comes from immunoSEQ multiplex PCR, and its TCRdb copy is limited to in-frame clones, with some not included. The data show about 250,000 clones, 85% seen once. The clonotype originates from a woman aged 45-60 years with acute COVID-19. Sequenced: PBMCs or T cells enriched from blood (not recorded which).

CDR3 residues: CAWSMSSDQPQHF. The CDR3, as DNA: TGTGCCTGGAGTATGAGCTCCGATCAGCCCCAGCATTTT. This chain uses TRBV30 with TRBJ1-5; no clear D gene. Between the trimmed V and J ends, which lost 2 bases and 5 bases, there was a span of 10 bases. The germline CDR1 and CDR2 sequences are GTSNPN and SVGIG (reference sequence). The CDR3 runs to 13 residues. The full variable domain, its missing parts supplied by reference TRBV30 and TRBJ1-5, is SQTIHQWPATLVQPVGSPLSLECTVEGTSNPNLYWYRQAAGRGLQLLFYSVGIGQISSEVPQNLSASRPQDRQFILSSKKLLLSDSGFYLCAWSMSSDQPQHFGDGTRLSIL.